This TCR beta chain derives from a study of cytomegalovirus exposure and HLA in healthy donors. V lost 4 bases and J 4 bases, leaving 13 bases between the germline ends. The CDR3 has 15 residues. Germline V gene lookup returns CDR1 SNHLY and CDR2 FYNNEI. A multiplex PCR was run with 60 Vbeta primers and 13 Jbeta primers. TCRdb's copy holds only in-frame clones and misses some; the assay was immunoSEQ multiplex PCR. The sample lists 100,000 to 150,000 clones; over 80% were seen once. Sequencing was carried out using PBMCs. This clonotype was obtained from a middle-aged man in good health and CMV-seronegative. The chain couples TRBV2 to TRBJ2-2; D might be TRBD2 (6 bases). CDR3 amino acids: CASSVEGAGTGELFF. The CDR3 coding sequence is TGTGCCAGCAGTGTGGAGGGCGCCGGCACCGGGGAGCTGTTTTTT.